This is a list of T cell receptor beta chains from one sample in a study of T-cell memory formation after mild COVID-19. Each CDR3 protein is one row after TCRdb ran MiXCR on the 5' RACE reads. This repertoire shows roughly 350,000 distinct CDR3 sequences, approximately 14% found once; its top ten account for 22%. Sequenced material: PBMCs or a T cell subset sorted from them (not recorded which). The origin of the receptors is a man younger than 35 who had mild COVID-19 (a few samples of this study predate the infection). Cell type and time point are not known. The CDR3 runs from the conserved cysteine through the conserved F or W. Fields, in order: D gene, J gene, V gene, clone size, CDR3 DNA, CDR3 protein. A D gene is named only where the DNA matches it firmly. The listing skips clone size in some rows; elsewhere it reads once, few, many or a size class.

d_gene: .
j_gene: TRBJ1-5
v_gene: TRBV6-5
abundance: .
CDR3nt: TGTGCCAGCAGCATGTCCTCGGCTAGCAATCAGCCCCAGCATTTT
CDR3aa: CASSMSSASNQPQHF

d_gene: .
j_gene: TRBJ2-1
v_gene: TRBV18
abundance: .
CDR3nt: TGTGCCAGCTCACGGGCAGGGATCAATGAGCAGTTCTTC
CDR3aa: CASSRAGINEQFF

d_gene: TRBD2
j_gene: TRBJ2-3
v_gene: TRBV7-9
abundance: few
CDR3nt: TGTGCCAGCAGCTTACTCCCTAGCGGGGGATTACCTAGCACAGATACGCAGTATTTT
CDR3aa: CASSLLPSGGLPSTDTQYF

d_gene: .
j_gene: TRBJ1-3
v_gene: TRBV5-5
abundance: few
CDR3nt: TGTGCCAGCAGTCGGCTTGGGGTAAACACCATATATTTT
CDR3aa: CASSRLGVNTIYF

d_gene: .
j_gene: TRBJ1-3
v_gene: TRBV6-5
abundance: .
CDR3nt: TGTGCCAGCAGTTACTCAGGGCCCGGAAACACCATATATTTT
CDR3aa: CASSYSGPGNTIYF

d_gene: TRBD1
j_gene: TRBJ1-2
v_gene: TRBV15
abundance: .
CDR3nt: TGTGCCACCAGGCGGACAGGGCCTGGCTACACCTTC
CDR3aa: CATRRTGPGYTF

d_gene: .
j_gene: TRBJ2-7
v_gene: TRBV4-1
abundance: .
CDR3nt: TGCGCCAGCAGCCAAGATGGGGAGGGGGTCGACGAGCAGTACTTC
CDR3aa: CASSQDGEGVDEQYF

d_gene: .
j_gene: TRBJ2-3
v_gene: TRBV24-1
abundance: few
CDR3nt: TGTGCCACCAGTGACTCGGGATTCTCTATGAGCACAGATACGCAGTATTTT
CDR3aa: CATSDSGFSMSTDTQYF

d_gene: .
j_gene: TRBJ1-1
v_gene: TRBV5-1
abundance: .
CDR3nt: TGCGCCAGCTTTGATCCGGTGGGCACTGAAGCTTTCTTT
CDR3aa: CASFDPVGTEAFF

d_gene: .
j_gene: TRBJ2-2
v_gene: TRBV7-2
abundance: few
CDR3nt: TGTGCCAGCGGAACAAGGAACACCGGGGAGCTGTTTTTT
CDR3aa: CASGTRNTGELFF

d_gene: TRBD1
j_gene: TRBJ1-5
v_gene: TRBV10-3
abundance: .
CDR3nt: TGTGCCATCAGTGGCGGACAGGGCGGCCAGCCCCAGCATTTT
CDR3aa: CAISGGQGGQPQHF

d_gene: .
j_gene: TRBJ2-5
v_gene: TRBV7-2
abundance: .
CDR3nt: TGTGCCAGCAGCATACAGCGCGGGACCCAGTACTTC
CDR3aa: CASSIQRGTQYF

d_gene: .
j_gene: TRBJ2-1
v_gene: TRBV20-1
abundance: few
CDR3nt: TGCAGTGCCTGGCCGGCGGGATCTTACAATGAGCAGTTCTTC
CDR3aa: CSAWPAGSYNEQFF

d_gene: .
j_gene: TRBJ1-1
v_gene: TRBV2
abundance: many
CDR3nt: TGTGCCAGCCGAATACCGACTGGGTACACTGAAGCTTTCTTT
CDR3aa: CASRIPTGYTEAFF

d_gene: TRBD2
j_gene: TRBJ2-3
v_gene: TRBV2
abundance: .
CDR3nt: TGTGCCAGCACCAGCGGGGGGGCCGAAGATACGCAGTATTTT
CDR3aa: CASTSGGAEDTQYF

d_gene: .
j_gene: TRBJ1-1
v_gene: TRBV28
abundance: .
CDR3nt: TGTGCCAGCACCCTGGGGGGGGCGGCTGAAGCTTTCTTT
CDR3aa: CASTLGGAAEAFF

d_gene: TRBD1
j_gene: TRBJ2-6
v_gene: TRBV19
abundance: many
CDR3nt: TGTGCCAGTAGCACCCCGGACAGGGGGACCTCCCCTGGGGCCAACGTCCTGACTTTC
CDR3aa: CASSTPDRGTSPGANVLTF

d_gene: .
j_gene: TRBJ2-6
v_gene: TRBV4-3
abundance: many
CDR3nt: TGCGCCAGCAGCCAAGAAGGGAGCTCTGGGGCCAACGTCCTGACTTTC
CDR3aa: CASSQEGSSGANVLTF

d_gene: .
j_gene: TRBJ2-1
v_gene: TRBV20-1
abundance: few
CDR3nt: TGCAGTGCTAGACTACGGACGGGGGCAACGAACAATGAGCAGTTCTTC
CDR3aa: CSARLRTGATNNEQFF

d_gene: TRBD1
j_gene: TRBJ2-2
v_gene: TRBV12-3/TRBV12-4
abundance: few
CDR3nt: TGTGCCAGCAGTTCACGGGACAGGGAAGGTGGAGAGCTGTTTTTT
CDR3aa: CASSSRDREGGELFF

d_gene: TRBD1
j_gene: TRBJ2-1
v_gene: TRBV5-1
abundance: few
CDR3nt: TGCGCCAGCAGGACGACCGGGACAGGGGTCTTCGATGAGCAGTTCTTC
CDR3aa: CASRTTGTGVFDEQFF

d_gene: .
j_gene: TRBJ1-2
v_gene: TRBV6-2/TRBV6-3
abundance: .
CDR3nt: TGTGCCAGCAGTTACCGGGCGATCCTGGGTGACTATGGCTACACCTTC
CDR3aa: CASSYRAILGDYGYTF

d_gene: TRBD1
j_gene: TRBJ2-5
v_gene: TRBV7-6
abundance: few
CDR3nt: TGTGCCAGCAGCATCAACCTTGGGGACAGGGGAGAGACCCAGTACTTC
CDR3aa: CASSINLGDRGETQYF

d_gene: .
j_gene: TRBJ2-5
v_gene: TRBV7-9
abundance: .
CDR3nt: TGTGCCAGCAGCCCACGGGCAGGGGGACTTATGGAGACCCAGTACTTC
CDR3aa: CASSPRAGGLMETQYF

d_gene: TRBD2
j_gene: TRBJ2-5
v_gene: TRBV7-2
abundance: many
CDR3nt: TGTGCCAGCAGCTTGGGACTAGCGGAGACCCAGTACTTC
CDR3aa: CASSLGLAETQYF

d_gene: .
j_gene: TRBJ1-1
v_gene: TRBV3-1
abundance: .
CDR3nt: TGTGCCAGCAGCCCTAATGAAGGTGAAGCTTTCTTT
CDR3aa: CASSPNEGEAFF

d_gene: TRBD2
j_gene: TRBJ2-1
v_gene: TRBV7-6
abundance: .
CDR3nt: TGTGCCAGCAGCCCTCCGGGCCTCGCGGGGGGACTAGCGAACGAGCAGTTCTTC
CDR3aa: CASSPPGLAGGLANEQFF

d_gene: .
j_gene: TRBJ2-3
v_gene: TRBV27
abundance: many
CDR3nt: TGCGCCAGCAGCTTGACGGGTCCAGATACGCAGTATTTT
CDR3aa: CASSLTGPDTQYF

d_gene: .
j_gene: TRBJ1-5
v_gene: TRBV10-3
abundance: .
CDR3nt: TGTGCCATCAGTGAGTGGGGGGATGGCAATCAGCCCCAGCATTTT
CDR3aa: CAISEWGDGNQPQHF

d_gene: TRBD1
j_gene: TRBJ1-1
v_gene: TRBV20-1
abundance: few
CDR3nt: TGCAGTGCTAGAGTCCCGGGACAGGGGACGGATGAAGCTTTCTTT
CDR3aa: CSARVPGQGTDEAFF

d_gene: TRBD1
j_gene: TRBJ2-1
v_gene: TRBV5-1
abundance: .
CDR3nt: TGCGCCAGCACCCCGGGACAGGGGAATATGGGACCCAACAATGAGCAGTTCTTC
CDR3aa: CASTPGQGNMGPNNEQFF

d_gene: .
j_gene: TRBJ2-3
v_gene: TRBV20-1
abundance: few
CDR3nt: TGCAGTGCTAGGGGGGTCCTAGTTATAGATACGCAGTATTTT
CDR3aa: CSARGVLVIDTQYF

d_gene: .
j_gene: TRBJ2-7
v_gene: TRBV12-2
abundance: .
CDR3nt: TGTGCAAGTCGCCGACAGGGACGGCGCGAGCAGTACTTC
CDR3aa: CASRRQGRREQYF

d_gene: .
j_gene: TRBJ2-3
v_gene: TRBV20-1
abundance: few
CDR3nt: TGCAGTGCTAGACCCCCATGGGCAGGGGGCACAGATACGCAGTATTTT
CDR3aa: CSARPPWAGGTDTQYF

d_gene: .
j_gene: TRBJ2-2
v_gene: TRBV7-3
abundance: .
CDR3nt: TGTGCCAGCAGCTCGGGACCCGCGGTCACCGGGGAGCTGTTTTTT
CDR3aa: CASSSGPAVTGELFF

d_gene: TRBD1
j_gene: TRBJ2-3
v_gene: TRBV9
abundance: .
CDR3nt: TGTGCCAGCAAAAGGGGACAGGGGGTTACAGATACGCAGTATTTT
CDR3aa: CASKRGQGVTDTQYF

d_gene: .
j_gene: TRBJ2-5
v_gene: TRBV3-1
abundance: few
CDR3nt: TGTGCCAGCAGCCAAGGGGGAAGGGGGGAAGAGACCCAGTACTTC
CDR3aa: CASSQGGRGEETQYF

d_gene: .
j_gene: TRBJ1-2
v_gene: TRBV28
abundance: few
CDR3nt: TGTGCCAGCAGTTCCCCCCCAGGGAACTATGGCTACACCTTC
CDR3aa: CASSSPPGNYGYTF

d_gene: .
j_gene: TRBJ2-1
v_gene: TRBV6-2/TRBV6-3
abundance: few
CDR3nt: TGTGCCAGCAGCTCGGGTCCCTCCCCTTACAATGAGCAGTTCTTC
CDR3aa: CASSSGPSPYNEQFF

d_gene: .
j_gene: TRBJ2-1
v_gene: TRBV25-1
abundance: .
CDR3nt: TGTGCCAGCAGTCGGGGGATCCCGTACAATGAGCAGTTCTTC
CDR3aa: CASSRGIPYNEQFF

d_gene: TRBD2
j_gene: TRBJ2-1
v_gene: TRBV3-1
abundance: few
CDR3nt: TGTGCCAGCAGCCGCACACCTAGCGGGGGCTACAATGAGCAGTTCTTC
CDR3aa: CASSRTPSGGYNEQFF

d_gene: .
j_gene: TRBJ2-6
v_gene: TRBV24-1
abundance: .
CDR3nt: TGTGCCACCAGTGAAAAGCCGAGCTCTGGGGCCAACGTCCTGACTTTC
CDR3aa: CATSEKPSSGANVLTF

d_gene: TRBD1
j_gene: TRBJ2-1
v_gene: TRBV5-6
abundance: few
CDR3nt: TGTGCCAGCACATTAGGGGACAGTCACAATGAGCAGTTCTTC
CDR3aa: CASTLGDSHNEQFF

d_gene: .
j_gene: TRBJ2-3
v_gene: TRBV4-1
abundance: .
CDR3nt: TGCGCCAGCAAAGGGGTTAGCACAGATACGCAGTATTTT
CDR3aa: CASKGVSTDTQYF

d_gene: TRBD2
j_gene: TRBJ2-5
v_gene: TRBV7-9
abundance: few
CDR3nt: TGTGCCAGCAGCCCGCGGACTAGCGGAGGTTGGGGAGAGACCCAGTACTTC
CDR3aa: CASSPRTSGGWGETQYF

d_gene: .
j_gene: TRBJ2-7
v_gene: TRBV2
abundance: many
CDR3nt: TGTGCCAGCAGTGAGCCCTTCGAGGACGAGCAGTACTTC
CDR3aa: CASSEPFEDEQYF

d_gene: .
j_gene: TRBJ2-5
v_gene: TRBV4-3
abundance: .
CDR3nt: TGCGCCAGCAGCCAATTCCTTGTGAAGACCCAGTACTTC
CDR3aa: CASSQFLVKTQYF

d_gene: TRBD2
j_gene: TRBJ2-5
v_gene: TRBV20-1
abundance: .
CDR3nt: TGCAGTGCTAGCGGGGGGGCCGTGGTAAAGACCCAGTACTTC
CDR3aa: CSASGGAVVKTQYF